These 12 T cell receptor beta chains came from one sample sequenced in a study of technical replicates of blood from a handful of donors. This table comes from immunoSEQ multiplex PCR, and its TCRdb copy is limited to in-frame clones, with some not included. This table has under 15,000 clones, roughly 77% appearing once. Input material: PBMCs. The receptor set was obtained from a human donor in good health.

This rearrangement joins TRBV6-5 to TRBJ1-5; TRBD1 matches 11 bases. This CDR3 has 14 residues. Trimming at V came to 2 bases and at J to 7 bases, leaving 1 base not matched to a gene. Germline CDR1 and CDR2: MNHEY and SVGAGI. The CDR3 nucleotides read TGTGCCAGCAGTTACGGGACAGGGGGACAGCCCCAGCATTTT. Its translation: CASSYGTGGQPQHF.

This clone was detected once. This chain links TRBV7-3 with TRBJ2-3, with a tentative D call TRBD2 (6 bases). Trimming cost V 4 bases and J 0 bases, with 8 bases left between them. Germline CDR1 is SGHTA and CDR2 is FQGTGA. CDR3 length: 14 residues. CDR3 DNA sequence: TGTGCCAGCAGCTCAGGGACTAGCACAGATACGCAGTATTTT. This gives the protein CASSSGTSTDTQYF.

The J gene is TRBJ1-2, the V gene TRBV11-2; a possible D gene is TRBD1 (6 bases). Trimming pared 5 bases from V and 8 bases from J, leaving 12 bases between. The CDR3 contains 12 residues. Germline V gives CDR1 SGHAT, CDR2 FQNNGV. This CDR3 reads CASSTGQWGYTF. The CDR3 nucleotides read TGTGCCAGCAGCACAGGACAGTGGGGCTACACCTTC.

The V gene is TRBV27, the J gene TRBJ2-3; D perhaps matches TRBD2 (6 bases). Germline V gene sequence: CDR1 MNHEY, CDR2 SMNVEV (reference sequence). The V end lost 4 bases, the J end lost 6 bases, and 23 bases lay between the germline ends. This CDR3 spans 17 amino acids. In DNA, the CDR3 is TGTGCCAGCAGTTCCCGTAGTAGCGGAACTCGCAGGGATACGCAGTATTTT. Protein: CASSSRSSGTRRDTQYF.

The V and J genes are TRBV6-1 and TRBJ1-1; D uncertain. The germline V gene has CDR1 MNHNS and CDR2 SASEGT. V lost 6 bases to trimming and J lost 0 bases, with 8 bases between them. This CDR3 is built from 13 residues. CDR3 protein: CASSLEMNTEAFF. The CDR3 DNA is TGTGCCAGCAGCCTGGAGATGAACACTGAAGCTTTCTTT.

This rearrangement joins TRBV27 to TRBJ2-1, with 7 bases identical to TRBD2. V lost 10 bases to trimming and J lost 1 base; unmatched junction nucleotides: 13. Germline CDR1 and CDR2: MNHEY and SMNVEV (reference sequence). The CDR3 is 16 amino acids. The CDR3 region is CATRSMVGGSYNEQFF. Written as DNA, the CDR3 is TGTGCCACCCGCTCGATGGTGGGAGGGTCCTACAATGAGCAGTTCTTC.

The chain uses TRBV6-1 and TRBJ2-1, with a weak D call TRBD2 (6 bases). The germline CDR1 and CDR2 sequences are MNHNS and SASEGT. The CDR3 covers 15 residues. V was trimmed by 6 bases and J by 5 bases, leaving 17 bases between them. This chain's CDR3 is CASSLYGTDNNEQFF. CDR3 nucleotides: TGTGCCAGCAGCCTTTACGGGACTGACAACAATGAGCAGTTCTTC.

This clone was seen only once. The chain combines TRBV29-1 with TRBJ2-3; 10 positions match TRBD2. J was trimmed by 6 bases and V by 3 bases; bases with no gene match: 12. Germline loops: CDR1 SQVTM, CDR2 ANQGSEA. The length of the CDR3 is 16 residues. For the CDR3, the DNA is TGCAGCGTTGAGTTCATGTCTAGCGGGAGTGGGGATACGCAGTATTTT. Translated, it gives CSVEFMSSGSGDTQYF.

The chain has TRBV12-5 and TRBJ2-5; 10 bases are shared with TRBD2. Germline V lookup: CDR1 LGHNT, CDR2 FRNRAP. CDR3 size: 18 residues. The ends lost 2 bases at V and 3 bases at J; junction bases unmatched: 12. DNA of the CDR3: TGTGCTAGTGGTTTGACCCTAGAACTAGCGGGAAGGGAAGAGACCCAGTACTTC. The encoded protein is CASGLTLELAGREETQYF.

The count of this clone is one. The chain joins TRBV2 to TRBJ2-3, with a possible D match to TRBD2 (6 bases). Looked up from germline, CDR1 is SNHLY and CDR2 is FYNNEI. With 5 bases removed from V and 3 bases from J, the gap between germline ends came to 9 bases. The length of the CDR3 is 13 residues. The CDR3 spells CASSSGVTDTQYF. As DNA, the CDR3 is TGTGCCAGCAGTTCGGGGGTGACAGATACGCAGTATTTT.

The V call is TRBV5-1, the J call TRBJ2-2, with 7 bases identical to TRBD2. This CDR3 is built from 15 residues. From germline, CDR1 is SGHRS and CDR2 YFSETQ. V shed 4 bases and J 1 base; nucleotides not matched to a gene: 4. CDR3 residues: CASSLAEGNTGELFF. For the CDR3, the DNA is TGCGCCAGCAGCCTAGCGGAGGGGAACACCGGGGAGCTGTTTTTT.

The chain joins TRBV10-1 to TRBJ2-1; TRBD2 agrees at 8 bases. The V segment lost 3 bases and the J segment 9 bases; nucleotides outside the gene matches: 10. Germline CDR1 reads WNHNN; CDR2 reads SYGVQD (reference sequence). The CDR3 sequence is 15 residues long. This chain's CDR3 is CASSDPGGNRGEQFF. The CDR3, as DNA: TGCGCCAGCAGTGATCCGGGGGGGAATAGGGGTGAGCAGTTCTTC.